The rows below give T cell receptor beta chains drawn from one sample of a study of cytomegalovirus exposure and HLA in healthy donors. Libraries were prepared by immunoSEQ multiplex PCR; TCRdb keeps only in-frame clonotypes and omits some of them. The data contain approximately 100,000 clones, roughly 82% of them singletons. The sequenced sample consisted of PBMCs. Receptor source: a woman aged 18-35 years in good health and CMV-seronegative. Each CDR3 is given with its conserved first and last residue. Each record gives: CDR3 protein, CDR3 DNA, V gene, D gene, clone size, J gene. D genes are given only for firm matches. For some rows the clone size is stated as once, few or many, or as a class when expanded; others skip it.

cdr3_aa: CATSAANHEQFF
cdr3_nt: TGTGCCACCAGCGCTGCGAACCATGAGCAGTTCTTC
v_call: TRBV15
d_call: NA
clone_size: NA
j_call: TRBJ2-1

cdr3_aa: CASSQEGRAPYNEQFF
cdr3_nt: TGCGCCAGCAGCCAAGAAGGGCGGGCACCCTACAATGAGCAGTTCTTC
v_call: TRBV4-1
d_call: NA
clone_size: few
j_call: TRBJ2-1

cdr3_aa: CASSRTGRGNYGYTF
cdr3_nt: TGTGCCAGCAGTCGGACAGGGCGGGGGAACTATGGCTACACCTTC
v_call: TRBV6-5
d_call: TRBD1
clone_size: once
j_call: TRBJ1-2

cdr3_aa: CASSEVLTGGNTEAFF
cdr3_nt: TGTGCCAGCAGTGAAGTGCTGACAGGGGGGAACACTGAAGCTTTCTTT
v_call: TRBV2
d_call: TRBD1
clone_size: NA
j_call: TRBJ1-1

cdr3_aa: CASSPPTGVNEKLFF
cdr3_nt: TGTGCCAGCAGCCCCCCGACAGGTGTAAATGAAAAACTGTTTTTT
v_call: TRBV7-8
d_call: NA
clone_size: once
j_call: TRBJ1-4

cdr3_aa: CASSLAGDEKLFF
cdr3_nt: TGTGCCAGCAGCTTAGCAGGGGACGAAAAACTGTTTTTT
v_call: TRBV11-2
d_call: NA
clone_size: NA
j_call: TRBJ1-4

cdr3_aa: CASSLTRTGSYGEQYF
cdr3_nt: TGCGCCAGCAGCTTGACCCGGACAGGCTCTTACGGCGAGCAGTACTTC
v_call: TRBV5-1
d_call: TRBD1
clone_size: NA
j_call: TRBJ2-7

cdr3_aa: CASNKQGPGYGYTF
cdr3_nt: TGTGCCAGCAACAAACAGGGTCCTGGGTATGGCTACACCTTC
v_call: TRBV7-2
d_call: NA
clone_size: NA
j_call: TRBJ1-2

cdr3_aa: CASSFTGGVHYGYTF
cdr3_nt: TGTGCCAGCAGTTTCACAGGGGGCGTCCACTATGGCTACACCTTC
v_call: TRBV28
d_call: TRBD1
clone_size: NA
j_call: TRBJ1-2

cdr3_aa: CASSVIQGRSEAFF
cdr3_nt: TGTGCCAGTAGTGTCATACAGGGGCGCTCTGAAGCTTTCTTT
v_call: TRBV19
d_call: TRBD1
clone_size: NA
j_call: TRBJ1-1

cdr3_aa: CASSPPPTGTGRPPLNTGELFF
cdr3_nt: TGTGCCAGCAGCCCCCCCCCAACCGGGACTGGACGCCCACCTTTAAACACCGGGGAGCTGTTTTTT
v_call: TRBV7-3
d_call: NA
clone_size: once
j_call: TRBJ2-2

cdr3_aa: CASSTSGPYEQYF
cdr3_nt: TGTGCCAGTAGTACCTCTGGGCCCTACGAGCAGTACTTC
v_call: TRBV19
d_call: NA
clone_size: NA
j_call: TRBJ2-7

cdr3_aa: CASSQGTAYEQYF
cdr3_nt: TGTGCCAGCAGCCAGGGGACAGCCTACGAGCAGTACTTC
v_call: TRBV7-7
d_call: TRBD1
clone_size: NA
j_call: TRBJ2-7

cdr3_aa: CASSWATGGGVSTEAFF
cdr3_nt: TGCGCCAGCAGCTGGGCGACAGGGGGGGGCGTGAGCACTGAAGCTTTCTTT
v_call: TRBV5-1
d_call: TRBD1
clone_size: NA
j_call: TRBJ1-1

cdr3_aa: CASSQGATSGTYEQYF
cdr3_nt: TGCGCCAGCAGCCAAGGGGCGACTAGCGGTACCTACGAGCAGTACTTC
v_call: TRBV4-3
d_call: TRBD2
clone_size: once
j_call: TRBJ2-7

cdr3_aa: CASSSTGTSGRTSYEQYF
cdr3_nt: TGTGCCAGCAGCTCGACCGGGACTAGCGGGAGGACCTCCTACGAGCAGTACTTC
v_call: TRBV7-9
d_call: TRBD2
clone_size: NA
j_call: TRBJ2-7

cdr3_aa: CASRSGSIVSGNTIYF
cdr3_nt: TGTGCCAGCAGATCCGGGTCTATAGTCTCTGGAAACACCATATATTTT
v_call: TRBV2
d_call: NA
clone_size: once
j_call: TRBJ1-3

cdr3_aa: CASSQVRDSVNYGYTF
cdr3_nt: TGTGCCAGCAGCCAAGTCCGGGACAGTGTTAACTATGGCTACACCTTC
v_call: TRBV14
d_call: TRBD1
clone_size: NA
j_call: TRBJ1-2

cdr3_aa: CASSPSGTVSSYEQYF
cdr3_nt: TGCGCCAGCAGCCCATCCGGGACAGTTAGCTCCTACGAGCAGTACTTC
v_call: TRBV4-1
d_call: TRBD1
clone_size: NA
j_call: TRBJ2-7

cdr3_aa: CASSESSTDTQYF
cdr3_nt: TGTGCCAGCAGCGAGAGCAGCACAGATACGCAGTATTTT
v_call: TRBV5-5
d_call: NA
clone_size: once
j_call: TRBJ2-3

cdr3_aa: CASSLTGTSGYNEQFF
cdr3_nt: TGCGCCAGCAGCTTAACCGGGACTAGCGGTTACAATGAGCAGTTCTTC
v_call: TRBV5-1
d_call: TRBD2
clone_size: NA
j_call: TRBJ2-1

cdr3_aa: CASSFLGRGGQPQHF
cdr3_nt: TGTGCCAGCAGTTTTTTGGGGCGCGGTGGCCAGCCCCAGCATTTT
v_call: TRBV28
d_call: NA
clone_size: NA
j_call: TRBJ1-5

cdr3_aa: CAWSGGTGTQYF
cdr3_nt: TGTGCCTGGAGTGGGGGCACGGGGACCCAGTACTTC
v_call: TRBV30
d_call: NA
clone_size: few
j_call: TRBJ2-5

cdr3_aa: CASSVAASGSYGQFF
cdr3_nt: TGTGCCAGCAGCGTAGCCGCTAGCGGGAGCTATGGGCAGTTCTTC
v_call: TRBV9
d_call: TRBD2
clone_size: NA
j_call: TRBJ2-1

cdr3_aa: CASSVGGANEQFF
cdr3_nt: TGTGCCAGCAGCGTGGGGGGGGCAAATGAGCAGTTCTTC
v_call: TRBV7-3
d_call: NA
clone_size: few
j_call: TRBJ2-1

cdr3_aa: CAISSGTSVYNEQFF
cdr3_nt: TGTGCCATCAGTTCCGGGACTAGCGTTTATAATGAGCAGTTCTTC
v_call: TRBV10-3
d_call: TRBD2
clone_size: NA
j_call: TRBJ2-1

cdr3_aa: CASSEGTDPMNTEAFF
cdr3_nt: TGTGCCAGCAGTGAAGGGACAGATCCTATGAACACTGAAGCTTTCTTT
v_call: TRBV9
d_call: TRBD1
clone_size: NA
j_call: TRBJ1-1

cdr3_aa: CASSLSSNEKLFF
cdr3_nt: TGCGCCAGCAGCTTGTCGTCTAATGAAAAACTGTTTTTT
v_call: TRBV5-1
d_call: NA
clone_size: few
j_call: TRBJ1-4

cdr3_aa: CASSQSYRVNYGYTF
cdr3_nt: TGCGCCAGCAGCCAGAGCTACAGGGTTAACTATGGCTACACCTTC
v_call: TRBV4-3
d_call: NA
clone_size: NA
j_call: TRBJ1-2

cdr3_aa: CASSEILGARVAYEQYF
cdr3_nt: TGTGCCAGCAGTGAAATTCTGGGCGCCAGGGTGGCCTACGAGCAGTACTTC
v_call: TRBV6-1
d_call: NA
clone_size: NA
j_call: TRBJ2-7

cdr3_aa: CASSLRGGGVENTGELFF
cdr3_nt: TGTGCCAGCAGCTTAAGAGGCGGGGGAGTCGAAAACACCGGGGAGCTGTTTTTT
v_call: TRBV7-3
d_call: TRBD2
clone_size: NA
j_call: TRBJ2-2

cdr3_aa: CASSLRGSFSNQPQHF
cdr3_nt: TGTGCCAGCAGTCTTAGGGGGAGTTTTAGCAATCAGCCCCAGCATTTT
v_call: TRBV7-2
d_call: NA
clone_size: NA
j_call: TRBJ1-5

cdr3_aa: CASRTLAGSSYEQYF
cdr3_nt: TGTGCCAGCAGGACTTTAGCGGGGAGCTCCTACGAGCAGTACTTC
v_call: TRBV27
d_call: TRBD2
clone_size: once
j_call: TRBJ2-7

cdr3_aa: CASSYDRAPGNTIYF
cdr3_nt: TGTGCCAGCAGTTACGACAGGGCTCCTGGAAACACCATATATTTT
v_call: TRBV6-5
d_call: TRBD1
clone_size: NA
j_call: TRBJ1-3

cdr3_aa: CASRDFNEQFF
cdr3_nt: TGTGCCAGCAGGGACTTCAATGAGCAGTTCTTC
v_call: TRBV25-1
d_call: NA
clone_size: NA
j_call: TRBJ2-1

cdr3_aa: CAIKDSSYEQYF
cdr3_nt: TGTGCCATCAAGGACAGCTCCTACGAGCAGTACTTC
v_call: TRBV10-3
d_call: NA
clone_size: NA
j_call: TRBJ2-7

cdr3_aa: CASRLRLYQETQYF
cdr3_nt: TGTGCCAGCAGATTACGGTTGTACCAAGAGACCCAGTACTTC
v_call: TRBV2
d_call: NA
clone_size: once
j_call: TRBJ2-5

cdr3_aa: CASSLIVQGSTEAFF
cdr3_nt: TGTGCCAGCAGTCTTATTGTACAGGGGAGCACTGAAGCTTTCTTT
v_call: TRBV6-1
d_call: TRBD1
clone_size: NA
j_call: TRBJ1-1

cdr3_aa: CASSDSTSGYTGELFF
cdr3_nt: TGTGCCAGCAGCGACTCGACTAGCGGCTACACCGGGGAGCTGTTTTTT
v_call: TRBV13
d_call: TRBD2
clone_size: NA
j_call: TRBJ2-2

cdr3_aa: CASSNGDMTTGELFF
cdr3_nt: TGTGCCAGCAGTAACGGGGACATGACCACCGGGGAGCTGTTTTTT
v_call: TRBV28
d_call: NA
clone_size: NA
j_call: TRBJ2-2

cdr3_aa: CASSDTSRQETQYF
cdr3_nt: TGTGCCAGCAGTGACACCTCGCGGCAAGAGACCCAGTACTTC
v_call: TRBV6-4
d_call: NA
clone_size: NA
j_call: TRBJ2-5

cdr3_aa: CASSPARDRVVYGHTF
cdr3_nt: TGCGCCAGCAGCCCGGCTCGGGACAGGGTTGTCTATGGCCACACCTTC
v_call: TRBV5-1
d_call: TRBD1
clone_size: NA
j_call: TRBJ1-2

cdr3_aa: CASSARTGDEKLFF
cdr3_nt: TGTGCCAGCAGTGCAAGGACAGGGGATGAAAAACTGTTTTTT
v_call: TRBV6-5
d_call: TRBD1
clone_size: NA
j_call: TRBJ1-4

cdr3_aa: CAWSVQGNTEAFF
cdr3_nt: TGTGCCTGGAGTGTACAGGGCAACACTGAAGCTTTCTTT
v_call: TRBV30
d_call: NA
clone_size: few
j_call: TRBJ1-1

cdr3_aa: CASSIASTGDYEQYF
cdr3_nt: TGTGCCAGTAGTATAGCCTCGACAGGGGACTACGAGCAGTACTTC
v_call: TRBV19
d_call: TRBD1
clone_size: few
j_call: TRBJ2-7

cdr3_aa: CASSEGRDTDTQYF
cdr3_nt: TGTGCCAGCAGTGAGGGGCGGGACACAGATACGCAGTATTTT
v_call: TRBV6-4
d_call: NA
clone_size: few
j_call: TRBJ2-3

cdr3_aa: CASSFLFGGGNQETQYF
cdr3_nt: TGTGCCAGCAGTTTTTTATTTGGCGGGGGGAACCAAGAGACCCAGTACTTC
v_call: TRBV28
d_call: TRBD2
clone_size: NA
j_call: TRBJ2-5

cdr3_aa: CASSFLAGGSYEQYF
cdr3_nt: TGTGCCAGCAGTTTCCTAGCGGGAGGGTCCTACGAGCAGTACTTC
v_call: TRBV28
d_call: TRBD2
clone_size: NA
j_call: TRBJ2-7

cdr3_aa: CASSNEQGYEQYF
cdr3_nt: TGTGCCAGCTCAAACGAACAGGGCTACGAGCAGTACTTC
v_call: TRBV18
d_call: NA
clone_size: NA
j_call: TRBJ2-7

cdr3_aa: CASNGQGGGNEQFF
cdr3_nt: TGTGCCAGCAACGGACAGGGAGGGGGCAATGAGCAGTTCTTC
v_call: TRBV5-4
d_call: NA
clone_size: few
j_call: TRBJ2-1

cdr3_aa: CASSQDGGRYNEQFF
cdr3_nt: TGCGCCAGCAGCCAAGATGGGGGGAGGTACAATGAGCAGTTCTTC
v_call: TRBV4-1
d_call: NA
clone_size: NA
j_call: TRBJ2-1

cdr3_aa: CASRTAGATDTQYF
cdr3_nt: TGTGCCAGTAGAACTGCGGGAGCGACAGATACGCAGTATTTT
v_call: TRBV19
d_call: TRBD2
clone_size: NA
j_call: TRBJ2-3

cdr3_aa: CASSSRVSGTGELFF
cdr3_nt: TGTGCCAGCAGTTCTAGGGTTAGCGGAACCGGGGAGCTGTTTTTT
v_call: TRBV7-2
d_call: NA
clone_size: NA
j_call: TRBJ2-2